This T cell receptor beta chain derives from a study of regulatory T cells in long-lasting Graves disease. Study-level results: Persistent patients shared fewer than 3,500 public clonotypes among themselves. Newly diagnosed patients shared fewer, at some 970. Segments TRBV28, TRBJ1-2 and TRBJ2-5 showed preferential usage in persistent disease.

Turning to this clonotype: The antigen is unknown.

Relying on iRepertoire HTBI primers and Arm-PCR of CDR3 regions, the team built TCR beta libraries. TCRdb independently ran MiXCR on the multiplex PCR reads; one entry per CDR3 protein. Here the sample spans over 500,000 distinct CDR3 sequences, about 15% being singletons. The time point: newly diagnosed GD, antithyroid drugs for less than 3 months. The TCR library was made from RNA extracted from PBMCs. In Xi'an, China, an endocrinology department was the source of patients. The V end lost 1 base, the J end lost 3 bases, and 10 bases lay between the germline ends. CDR3 length: 14 residues. Germline V gene sequence: CDR1 SGHVS, CDR2 FNYEAQ. These data were likewise used in another study, on T cells in Graves' hyperthyroidism and ophthalmopathy.

The sequence was collected from a man between 18 and 35 years old with Graves disease. This specimen was peripheral blood mononuclear cells (PBMCs), taken at new diagnosis, from a patient treated with antithyroid drugs. The chain carries TRBV7-6 and TRBJ2-7; D not resolved. The CDR3 DNA reads as TGTGCCAGCAGCTTAGGACCATCAAACTACGAGCAGTACTTC. Encoded protein: CASSLGPSNYEQYF.